These 16 T cell receptor beta chains were all obtained from the same sample, sequenced in a study of T cells in Graves' hyperthyroidism and ophthalmopathy. Amplification targeted TCR beta CDR3 regions from RNA transcripts. The TCR CDR3 was amplified in a first-round RT-PCR using the HTBI primer set. TCRdb ran MiXCR on the multiplex PCR reads and lists one entry per CDR3 protein. The sample comprises around 340,000 distinct CDR3 sequences, 18% of which are singletons, and around 47% rests with the top ten. Sequencing was carried out using blood. The source of these receptors is a woman aged 45 to 65 with Graves' hyperthyroidism.

This clonotype was picked up many times. The chain employs TRBV20-1 and TRBJ2-7, with 8 bases identical to TRBD1. The CDR3 has 15 residues. Losses at the gene ends were 0 bases for V and 5 bases for J; bases not matched to a gene: 9. Per germline, CDR1 DFQATT and CDR2 SNEGSKA (reference sequence). The CDR3, as DNA: TGCAGTGCTAGAGATCACAGGGGGTACGATAACGAGCAGTACTTC. Its protein product is CSARDHRGYDNEQYF.

In this sample, this clonotype turned up a few times. The chain couples TRBV7-2 to TRBJ1-2; D not resolved. Per the germline V gene, CDR1 is SGHTA and CDR2 is FQGNSA. Trimming left V 3 bases short and J 4 bases short, with 12 bases between. This CDR3 spans 14 amino acids. CDR3 coding DNA: TGTGCCAGCAGCTTCGGCGGCAGTACCTATGGCTACACCTTC. Protein sequence: CASSFGGSTYGYTF.

Comment on this clonotype: A much larger clone is a single base away; this may be a read error. The chain combines TRBV3-1 with TRBJ2-1; no reliable D call. Germline V gene data show CDR1 as LGHDT and CDR2 as YNNKEL (reference sequence). This CDR3 region has 15 residues. As DNA, the CDR3 is TGTGCCAGCAGCCAAGTGGTCAGTTCCTACAATGAGCAGCTCTTC. As protein: CASSQVVSSYNEQLF.

The chain links TRBV27 to TRBJ1-5, with 12 bases that match TRBD1. CDR1 and CDR2 (germline): MNHEY, SMNVEV (reference sequence). This CDR3 contains 17 residues. The V gene end was trimmed by 1 base and the J gene end by 7 bases; junction bases not matched to a gene: 8. In nucleotides, the CDR3 is TGTGCCAGCAGTTTATACTCGATCGGGACAGGGGGCCAGCCCCAGCATTTT. It specifies CASSLYSIGTGGQPQHF.

In this sample, this clonotype turned up many times. The V and J genes are TRBV11-2 and TRBJ2-1, with TRBD2 identical over 10 bases. The germline V gene encodes CDR1 SGHAT and CDR2 FQNNGV. Germline trimming cut 5 bases from V and 7 bases from J; bases unmatched to any gene: 5. The CDR3 covers 14 residues. In DNA form, the CDR3 reads TGTGCCAGCAGCACAGGACTAGCGGTGAATGAGCAGTTCTTC. Its protein product is CASSTGLAVNEQFF. Full variable domain (outside the CDR3, taken from reference TRBV11-2 and TRBJ2-1): EAGVAQSPRYKIIEKRQSVAFWCNPISGHATLYWYQQILGQGPKLLIQFQNNGVVDDSQLPKDRFSAERLKGVDSTLKIQPAKLEDSAVYLCASSTGLAVNEQFFGPGTRLTVL.

The chain has TRBV7-6 and TRBJ1-2, with 7 positions matching TRBD1. This CDR3 region has 16 residues. From germline, CDR1 is SGHVS and CDR2 FNYEAQ. With V trimmed by 5 bases and J by 1 base, 10 bases remained unmatched. This CDR3 is CASSPGPGGSNYGYTF. Here the CDR3 DNA reads TGTGCCAGCAGCCCCGGGCCAGGGGGAAGTAACTATGGCTACACCTTC.

The gene calls are TRBV19 and TRBJ1-1; tentative D call: TRBD1 (6 bases). The CDR3 has 15 residues. Trimming left V 5 bases short and J 6 bases short, with 19 bases between. The germline V gene encodes CDR1 LNHDA and CDR2 SQIVND (reference sequence). CDR3 region: CASSQGQRPAAEAFF. The CDR3 bases are TGTGCCAGTAGTCAAGGACAGAGACCCGCGGCTGAAGCTTTCTTT.

This clonotype has ten or more counts. The chain employs TRBV5-1 and TRBJ2-1; D tentatively reads TRBD1 or TRBD2 (5 bases each). There are 14 residues in the CDR3. The ends were cut back, 7 bases at V and 0 bases at J, with 11 bases in the middle. Germline V gene lookup returns CDR1 SGHRS and CDR2 YFSETQ. The CDR3 DNA reads TGCGCCAGCGCCTCAGGGAGCTCCTACAATGAGCAGTTCTTC. Translation gives CASASGSSYNEQFF.

In this sample, this clonotype turned up a few times. V is TRBV16 and J is TRBJ1-1; D uncertain. CDR1 is KGHSY, CDR2 FQNENV, per germline. This CDR3 is built from 14 residues. V was trimmed by 3 bases and J by 4 bases, leaving 12 bases between them. The CDR3 loop reads CASSQVAGSTEAFF. CDR3 DNA sequence: TGTGCCAGCAGCCAGGTCGCGGGGAGCACTGAAGCTTTCTTT.

This clonotype was recorded a few times. This is likely a read error, given that the CDR3 carries no conserved phenylalanine or tryptophan at its end. The chain carries TRBV6-2 or TRBV6-3 and TRBJ2-5; D is ambiguous. The germline gives CDR1 MNHEY, CDR2 SVGEGT. The CDR3 spans 11 residues. Trimming pared 6 bases from V and 2 bases from J, leaving 4 bases between. This CDR3 is CASRQQETQYS. DNA for the CDR3: TGTGCCAGCAGACAACAAGAGACCCAGTACTCC.

The chain couples TRBV7-3 to TRBJ1-6; TRBD1 might be the D (5 bases). The CDR3 totals 17 residues. CDR1 and CDR2 (germline): SGHTA, FQGTGA. Deletions cut 1 base from V and 7 bases from J, with 17 bases between. The CDR3 DNA reads as TGTGCCAGCAGCTTAATAGGCCAGGGAGGAAGCAATTCACCCCTCCACTTT. Translation gives CASSLIGQGGSNSPLHF. The whole variable domain, filled in from reference TRBV7-3 and TRBJ1-6, reads GAGVSQTPSNKVTEKGKYVELRCDPISGHTALYWYRQSLGQGPEFLIYFQGTGAADDSGLPNDRFFAVRPEGSVSTLKIQRTERGDSAVYLCASSLIGQGGSNSPLHFGNGTRLTVT.

This clonotype came up a few times. V usage is TRBV15 and J usage is TRBJ2-2; tentatively, D is TRBD1 (6 bases). Germline loops: CDR1 LNHNV, CDR2 YYDKDF (reference sequence). The length of the CDR3 is 15 residues. V was trimmed by 4 bases and J by 6 bases, leaving 15 bases between them. The CDR3 loop reads CATSTSGVRAGELFF. DNA for the CDR3: TGTGCCACCAGCACCTCAGGGGTGAGGGCCGGGGAGCTGTTTTTT. Full variable domain (remainder filled in from reference TRBV15 and TRBJ2-2): DAMVIQNPRYQVTQFGKPVTLSCSQTLNHNVMYWYQQKSSQAPKLLFHYYDKDFNNEADTPDNFQSRRPNTSFCFLDIRSPGLGDTAMYLCATSTSGVRAGELFFGEGSRLTVL.

This clonotype appeared many times. Its ends do not fully match the called genes, so a read error is possible. The chain combines TRBV28 with TRBJ1-2; no firm D call. There are 12 residues in the CDR3. Germline values: CDR1 MDHEN, CDR2 SYDVKM. The CDR3 here is CASSLRGYDYTF. CDR3 DNA: TGTGCCAGCAGTTTACGTGGGTATGACTACACCTTC.

This clonotype was seen many times. The J gene is TRBJ2-4, the V gene TRBV2; 10 bases align to TRBD1. Germline V lookup: CDR1 SNHLY, CDR2 FYNNEI. The CDR3 spans 18 residues. Trimming removed 5 bases from V and 2 bases from J; junction bases left unmatched: 12. For the CDR3, the DNA is TGTGCCAGCAGTCGCTTAATTCGGGACAGGGGAACCAAAAACATTCAGTACTTC. This gives the protein CASSRLIRDRGTKNIQYF.

This clonotype was detected ten times or more. CDR3 residues: CASSGRSRTYRGGTGNNEQFF. In DNA form, the CDR3 reads TGTGCCAGCAGTGGGAGGAGCAGGACATACAGAGGGGGTACCGGTAACAATGAGCAGTTCTTC. This chain connects TRBV6-1 to TRBJ2-1, with D possibly being TRBD1 (6 bases). Germline loops: CDR1 MNHNS, CDR2 SASEGT. The CDR3 covers 21 residues. Trimming stripped 4 bases from V and 5 bases from J, with 33 bases between.

This clonotype showed up just a few times. J is TRBJ2-7 and V is TRBV6-6; 7 bases line up with TRBD2. Trimming at V came to 0 bases and at J to 4 bases, leaving 6 bases not matched to a gene. The germline gives CDR1 MNHNY, CDR2 SVGAGI (reference sequence). The CDR3 runs 15 residues. The CDR3 coding sequence is TGTGCCAGCAGTTACTCGGCGGGAGAGTTATACGAGCAGTACTTC. This gives the protein CASSYSAGELYEQYF.